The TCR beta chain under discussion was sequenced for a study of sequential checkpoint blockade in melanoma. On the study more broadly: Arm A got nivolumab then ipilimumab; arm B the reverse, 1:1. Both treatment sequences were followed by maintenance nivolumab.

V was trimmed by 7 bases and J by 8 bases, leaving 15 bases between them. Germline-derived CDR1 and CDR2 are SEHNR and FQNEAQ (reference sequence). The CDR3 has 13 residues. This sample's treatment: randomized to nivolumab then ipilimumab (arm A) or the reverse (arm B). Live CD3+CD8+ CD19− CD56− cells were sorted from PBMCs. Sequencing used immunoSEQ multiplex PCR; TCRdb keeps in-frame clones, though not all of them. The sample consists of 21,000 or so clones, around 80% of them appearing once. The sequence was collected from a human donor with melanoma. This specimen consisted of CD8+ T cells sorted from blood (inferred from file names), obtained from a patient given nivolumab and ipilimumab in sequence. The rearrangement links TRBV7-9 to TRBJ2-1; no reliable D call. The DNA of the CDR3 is TGTGCCAGCACCCAACCCGAGCGCGATGAGCAGTTCTTC. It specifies CASTQPERDEQFF.